The table lists the clone carrying this TCR beta chain with a few counts. The memory fraction was CD4+CD45RO+CD25- cells. Constant-region reverse primers amplified full-length variable regions, followed by semi-nested Nested Universal Primer A PCR. TCRdb reprocessed the 5' RACE reads with MiXCR, giving one entry per CDR3 protein. This sample has around 52,000 distinct CDR3 sequences, with 25% to 30% found just once. This TCR was recovered from a female donor with breast cancer. Sequencing was performed on tumor-infiltrating memory CD4+ T cells sorted from the breast tumor. Subset meaning: memory CD4+ T cells, CD4+CD45RO+CD25-.

The CDR3: CASSWFLGDTGELFF. CDR3 DNA sequence: TGTGCCAGCAGCTGGTTCCTAGGGGACACCGGGGAGCTGTTTTTT. The chain is built from TRBV7-2 and TRBJ2-2, with D possibly being TRBD1 (5 bases). Germline CDR1 and CDR2: SGHTA and FQGNSA. The V and J ends lost 4 bases and 3 bases respectively, with 12 bases between them. The CDR3 length is 15 residues.